These 16 T cell receptor beta chains originate from one sample sequenced in a study of cytomegalovirus exposure and HLA in healthy donors (dated by TCRdb to the late 2010s). Library prep was done by the immunoSEQ multiplex PCR assay. For the multiplex PCR, a mixture combining 60 forward primers for TCR Vbeta segments and 13 reverse primers for TCR Jbeta segments was used. TCRdb mirrors the immuneACCESS table, restricted to in-frame sequences. Some clones are absent from its copies; in checked studies, under half trace to an unresolved V gene, and the reason for the others is unknown. A total of 140,000 to 150,000 clones appear in this sample, 80% to 90% of them only once. Of the sample, roughly 4% falls within the top ten clones. The material sequenced was PBMCs. The receptor source for this set is a woman in her thirties or forties in good health and CMV-seropositive.

This CDR3 is CASSPVTGGRNQPQHF. The CDR3 coding sequence is TGTGCCAGTAGTCCGGTGACAGGGGGTAGGAATCAGCCCCAGCATTTT. The V and J genes are TRBV19 and TRBJ1-5; TRBD1 agrees at 9 bases. Germline assignment: CDR1 LNHDA and CDR2 SQIVND (reference sequence). Trimming at V came to 5 bases and at J to 4 bases, leaving 9 bases not matched to a gene. This CDR3 is built from 16 residues.

Here the CDR3 DNA reads TGCGCCAGCACACCCCCGAGGGGGGGCGCGTACAATCAGCCCCAGCATTTT. It translates to CASTPPRGGAYNQPQHF. The chain carries TRBV10-1 and TRBJ1-5, with D possibly matching TRBD1 (6 bases). Trimming stripped 7 bases from V and 3 bases from J, with 22 bases between. The length of the CDR3 is 17 residues. Per germline, CDR1 WNHNN and CDR2 SYGVQD (reference sequence).

The chain recombines TRBV19 with TRBJ1-2; D is ambiguous. Looked up from germline, CDR1 is LNHDA and CDR2 is SQIVND (reference sequence). Trimming took 3 bases from V and 2 from J, leaving 16 bases between them. There are 16 residues in the CDR3. The CDR3 spells CASSIWGGRLNYGYTF. CDR3 bases: TGTGCCAGTAGTATTTGGGGAGGCAGACTAAACTATGGCTACACCTTC.

The chain links TRBV19 to TRBJ2-4; TRBD2 matches at 11 bases. Germline values: CDR1 LNHDA, CDR2 SQIVND (reference sequence). The CDR3 extends over 18 amino acids. Trimming removed 3 bases from V and 6 bases from J; junction bases left unmatched: 13. This chain's CDR3 is CASSIISGRAPWGNIQYF. The CDR3, as DNA: TGTGCCAGTAGTATTATTAGCGGGAGGGCCCCTTGGGGAAACATTCAGTACTTC.

The gene calls are TRBV5-1 and TRBJ1-3; 7 nucleotides align to TRBD1. The CDR3 runs 16 residues. Germline V gene sequence: CDR1 SGHRS, CDR2 YFSETQ. With 6 bases clipped from V and 0 bases from J, the junction kept 9 bases outside the gene matches. CDR3 nucleotide sequence: TGCGCCAGCACCAGGGGGGACCTGGGCTCTGGAAACACCATATATTTT. Residues: CASTRGDLGSGNTIYF.

The genes are TRBV7-8 and TRBJ1-4, with TRBD1 as a possible D gene (5 bases). V gave up 5 bases and J gave up 8 bases, with 15 bases separating them. This CDR3 has 14 residues. Germline V gene lookup returns CDR1 SGHVS and CDR2 FQNEAQ. This chain's CDR3 is CASSPGGTLEKLFF. The CDR3 DNA follows: TGTGCCAGCAGCCCGGGGGGTACCTTAGAAAAACTGTTTTTT.

The chain employs TRBV9 and TRBJ2-6; 8 bases align to TRBD2. The CDR3 runs 17 residues. From germline, CDR1 is SGDLS and CDR2 YYNGEE. The V gene end was trimmed by 2 bases and the J gene end by 0 bases; junction bases not matched to a gene: 4. The CDR3 protein is CASSVSGVSSGANVLTF. The CDR3 nucleotides are TGTGCCAGCAGCGTTAGCGGGGTGAGCTCTGGGGCCAACGTCCTGACTTTC.

This rearrangement joins TRBV5-1 to TRBJ2-1; 11 nucleotides match TRBD2. Germline trimming cut 0 bases from V and 0 bases from J; bases unmatched to any gene: 8. The CDR3 contains 19 residues. In germline, CDR1 is SGHRS, CDR2 YFSETQ. The CDR3 sequence: CASSLEVAGGRSSYNEQFF. As DNA, the CDR3 is TGCGCCAGCAGCTTGGAAGTAGCGGGGGGGCGATCCTCCTACAATGAGCAGTTCTTC.

The CDR3, as DNA: TGTGCCAGTGGGACTAGCGGGTTTTTTTTGGGCACCGGGGAGCTGTTTTTT. This codes for CASGTSGFFLGTGELFF. The chain has TRBV2 and TRBJ2-2; 12 nucleotides line up with TRBD2. V was clipped by 9 bases and J by 4 bases; unmatched bases: 12. The CDR3 is 17 residues long. Germline CDR1 is SNHLY and CDR2 is FYNNEI. The variable domain in full, completed from reference TRBV2 and TRBJ2-2, reads EPEVTQTPSHQVTQMGQEVILRCVPISNHLYFYWYRQILGQKVEFLVSFYNNEISEKSEIFDDQFSVERPDGSNFTLKIRSTKLEDSAMYFCASGTSGFFLGTGELFFGEGSRLTVL.

This clone appeared a single time. The chain employs TRBV4-1 and TRBJ2-2, with 12 bases lining up with TRBD2. J lost 0 bases, V lost 0 bases, and 5 bases had no gene match. This CDR3 region has 19 residues. Looked up from germline, CDR1 is MGHRA and CDR2 is YSYEKL. This CDR3 reads CASSQEASGRAANTGELFF. The CDR3 nucleotides read TGCGCCAGCAGCCAAGAAGCTAGCGGGAGGGCCGCGAACACCGGGGAGCTGTTTTTT.

The chain uses TRBV15 and TRBJ2-2; D is possibly TRBD2 (6 bases). The germline gives CDR1 LNHNV, CDR2 YYDKDF (reference sequence). The V and J ends lost 1 base and 0 bases respectively, with 6 bases between them. This CDR3 has 15 residues. As DNA, the CDR3 is TGTGCCACCAGCAGAGCGGGGGCGAACACCGGGGAGCTGTTTTTT. Protein product: CATSRAGANTGELFF.

The table lists this clone with a count of one. This sequence joins TRBV6-1 and TRBJ2-3; 8 bases align to TRBD2. CDR1 is MNHNS, CDR2 SASEGT, per germline. The CDR3 sequence is 14 residues long. With V trimmed by 8 bases and J by 2 bases, 6 bases remained unmatched. The CDR3 coding sequence is TGTGCCAGCGAGACGGGAGGGTACACAGATACGCAGTATTTT. It specifies CASETGGYTDTQYF.

This chain uses TRBV28 with TRBJ1-2, with 12 bases that match TRBD1. Germline V lookup: CDR1 MDHEN, CDR2 SYDVKM. This CDR3 is built from 13 residues. Trimming cost V 5 bases and J 8 bases; bases outside gene matches: 3. The CDR3 region is CASSPGTGGGYTF. The CDR3 coding sequence is TGTGCCAGCAGTCCCGGGACAGGGGGCGGCTACACCTTC.

This sequence joins TRBV5-1 and TRBJ2-5; 13 nucleotides line up with TRBD2. This CDR3 contains 18 residues. Looked up from germline, CDR1 is SGHRS and CDR2 is YFSETQ. V trimming: 0 bases; J trimming: 4 bases; junction bases outside the gene matches: 9. The CDR3 DNA is TGCGCCAGCAGCTTGGGACTAGCGGGGGGCCTCAGAGGAGAGACCCAGTACTTC. Its protein product is CASSLGLAGGLRGETQYF.

The chain carries TRBV12-5 and TRBJ1-2; D possibly corresponds to TRBD1 (5 bases). Per germline, CDR1 LGHNT and CDR2 FRNRAP. The germline V and J ends were trimmed by 1 base and 4 bases, with 10 bases remaining between them. The CDR3 has 14 residues. The CDR3 sequence: CASGLDPGGYGYTF. The CDR3 bases are TGTGCTAGTGGTTTGGACCCGGGGGGCTATGGCTACACCTTC.

The rearrangement links TRBV7-9 to TRBJ1-2, with 7 bases matching TRBD1. There are 13 residues in the CDR3. The V segment lost 6 bases and the J segment 6 bases; nucleotides outside the gene matches: 7. Germline V gene data show CDR1 as SEHNR and CDR2 as FQNEAQ (reference sequence). CDR3 DNA sequence: TGTGCCAGCAGTCTGACAGGGTTGAATGGCTACACCTTC. Translated, it gives CASSLTGLNGYTF.